This TCR beta chain emerged from a study of shared T cell receptors in the human thymus. Generated by immunoSEQ multiplex PCR, the TCRdb table keeps only in-frame clones and is missing some. The table has more than 300,000 clones, approximately 95% seen once. This CDR3 region has 17 residues. Trimming cost V 6 bases and J 13 bases, with 33 bases left between them. Germline V lookup: CDR1 MDHEN, CDR2 SYDVKM. The rearrangement links TRBV28 to TRBJ2-5; D not resolved. Sequenced sample: thymocytes. This TCR came from a human donor. CDR3 in DNA: TGTGCCAGCAGACGTCATCCGAGGTCAGAAGTACCAAGAGAGTGGTACTTC. Its protein is CASRRHPRSEVPREWYF.